A single sample is the source of the 24 T cell receptor beta chains below, sequenced in a study of blood T cell repertoires in COVID-19. Libraries were prepared by immunoSEQ multiplex PCR; TCRdb keeps only in-frame clonotypes and omits some of them. Here the sample spans 200,000 to 250,000 clones, roughly nine tenths being singletons. The sample consisted of PBMCs or T cells enriched from blood (not recorded which). Receptors were obtained from a woman between 45 and 60 years old in a cohort exposed to, infected with or recovered from COVID-19 (not recorded which).

This chain joins TRBV3-1 (or the pseudogene TRBV3-2) and TRBJ1-2; D perhaps matches TRBD1 (5 bases). CDR1 and CDR2 from the germline V gene are LGHDT and YNNKEL (reference sequence). V lost 8 bases and J 2 bases, leaving 9 bases between the germline ends. CDR3 length: 12 residues. CDR3 region: CASGRGNYGYTF. For the CDR3, the DNA is TGTGCCAGCGGGCGGGGGAACTATGGCTACACCTTC.

The J gene is TRBJ2-5, the V gene TRBV19; the D gene is possibly TRBD1 (6 bases). Trimming took off 3 bases at V and 2 bases at J, with 10 bases between the two ends. The CDR3 consists of 14 residues. Germline CDR1 and CDR2: LNHDA and SQIVND (reference sequence). Here the CDR3 DNA reads TGTGCCAGTAGTATTACAGGGCCTCAAGAGACCCAGTACTTC. Translation: CASSITGPQETQYF.

The chain is built from TRBV2 and TRBJ1-1; unclear D gene. Germline values: CDR1 SNHLY, CDR2 FYNNEI. Trimming left V 1 base short and J 0 bases short, with 6 bases between. The CDR3 covers 14 residues. CDR3 amino acids: CASSEDTVNTEAFF. CDR3 coding DNA: TGTGCCAGCAGTGAAGACACAGTGAACACTGAAGCTTTCTTT. The full variable domain, with the rest looked up from reference TRBV2 and TRBJ1-1, is EPEVTQTPSHQVTQMGQEVILRCVPISNHLYFYWYRQILGQKVEFLVSFYNNEISEKSEIFDDQFSVERPDGSNFTLKIRSTKLEDSAMYFCASSEDTVNTEAFFGQGTRLTVV.

CDR3 loop: CASSPISWGVGTGELFF. In DNA form, the CDR3 reads TGCGCCAGCAGCCCCATAAGTTGGGGGGTAGGCACCGGGGAGCTGTTTTTT. This sequence joins TRBV4-3 and TRBJ2-2; D possibly corresponds to TRBD2 (6 bases). Germline V lookup: CDR1 LGHNA, CDR2 YSLEER. This CDR3 contains 17 residues. Deletions cut 4 bases from V and 4 bases from J, with 19 bases between.

The chain is built from TRBV7-8 and TRBJ2-2, with D perhaps TRBD1 (5 bases). The CDR3 runs 15 residues. Germline lookup yields CDR1 SGHVS and CDR2 FQNEAQ. V lost 1 base, J lost 0 bases, and 6 bases lay in between. DNA of the CDR3: TGTGCCAGCAGCTTAGGGACAACGAACACCGGGGAGCTGTTTTTT. Its protein product is CASSLGTTNTGELFF.

This clone turned up a few times. The rearrangement uses TRBV28 and TRBJ1-4; 7 bases match TRBD1. The CDR3 has 16 residues. Germline CDR1 MDHEN, CDR2 SYDVKM. V dropped 6 bases and J dropped 5; count of bases not matched to a gene: 12. CDR3 in DNA: TGTGCCAGCAGCCCTCTCGGGGACAGAATAAATGAAAAACTGTTTTTT. It specifies CASSPLGDRINEKLFF.

This rearrangement joins TRBV7-9 to TRBJ1-4; tentatively, D is TRBD1 (5 bases). V dropped 7 bases and J dropped 7 bases, with 16 bases sitting between them. The CDR3 is 14 residues long. CDR1 and CDR2 from the germline V gene are SEHNR and FQNEAQ (reference sequence). The CDR3 region has the DNA TGTGCCAGCACCCGCTCCGGGGGTGGTGAAAAACTGTTTTTT. Translating gives CASTRSGGGEKLFF.

The chain recombines TRBV6-2 or TRBV6-3 with TRBJ1-2; D is perhaps TRBD1 (6 bases). The germline V and J ends were trimmed by 5 bases and 4 bases, with 8 bases remaining between them. Germline CDR1 MNHEY, CDR2 SVGEGT. There are 12 residues in the CDR3. The CDR3 loop reads CASSDRSYGYTF. The CDR3 coding sequence is TGTGCCAGCAGTGACAGGAGCTATGGCTACACCTTC.

The chain has TRBV5-4 and TRBJ2-7; TRBD2 agrees at 11 bases. CDR1 SGHNT and CDR2 YYREEE come from the germline V gene (reference sequence). Unmatched junction bases numbered 3, after V lost 0 bases and J lost 4 bases. The length of the CDR3 is 15 residues. The DNA for the CDR3 is TGTGCCAGCAGCTTGGGTACTAGCGGGGGATACGAGCAGTACTTC. Its translation is CASSLGTSGGYEQYF.

The gene calls are TRBV6-1 and TRBJ1-2; tentative D call: TRBD1 (5 bases). The CDR3 consists of 16 residues. Germline V CDR1 and CDR2: MNHNS, SASEGT. The V and J ends lost 3 bases and 1 base respectively, with 15 bases between them. The CDR3 is CASSDPFGGLNYGYTF. The CDR3 region has the DNA TGTGCCAGCAGTGACCCGTTCGGGGGACTTAACTATGGCTACACCTTC.

On this clone: Additional DNA sequences in this sample encode the identical CDR3. V is TRBV30 and J is TRBJ1-2; no clear D. Trimming took off 0 bases at V and 2 bases at J, with 4 bases between the two ends. Germline CDR1 is GTSNPN and CDR2 is SVGIG (reference sequence). This CDR3 comprises 12 residues. In DNA form, the CDR3 reads TGTGCCTGGAGTGTTCTAAACTATGGCTACACCTTC. As protein: CAWSVLNYGYTF.

The sample holds one count of this clone. V is TRBV5-1 and J is TRBJ2-2; weak D call: TRBD1 (5 bases). Germline values: CDR1 SGHRS, CDR2 YFSETQ. This CDR3 spans 17 amino acids. V was shortened by 4 bases and J by 3 bases, with 19 bases between the two germline ends. In nucleotides, the CDR3 is TGCGCCAGCAGCCGAGATACCCCCCCAGGGTACACCGGGGAGCTGTTTTTT. Encoded protein: CASSRDTPPGYTGELFF.

This chain connects TRBV6-5 to TRBJ2-1; 7 bases map to TRBD1. Germline assignment: CDR1 MNHEY and CDR2 SVGAGI. The CDR3 is made up of 16 amino acids. V was pared by 2 bases and J by 0 bases, with 4 bases of the junction left unmatched. The CDR3 coding sequence is TGTGCCAGCAGTTACGACAGGGCAGGCTCCTACAATGAGCAGTTCTTC. It codes for CASSYDRAGSYNEQFF.

The V call is TRBV5-1, the J call TRBJ1-1; TRBD1 agrees at 10 bases. The length of the CDR3 is 16 residues. Germline CDR1 SGHRS, CDR2 YFSETQ. V lost 4 bases to trimming and J lost 3 bases; unmatched junction nucleotides: 9. CDR3 residues: CASSIDRGPPYTEAFF. The DNA of the CDR3 is TGCGCCAGCAGCATCGACAGGGGGCCCCCGTACACTGAAGCTTTCTTT.

V usage is TRBV7-2 and J usage is TRBJ1-1, with D maybe TRBD1 (5 bases). The CDR3 is made up of 14 amino acids. CDR1 is SGHTA and CDR2 is FQGNSA in the germline V gene. V lost 2 bases, J lost 4 bases, and 11 bases lay in between. The CDR3 here is CASSLYGGSTEAFF. The CDR3 DNA reads TGTGCCAGCAGCTTATACGGGGGAAGCACTGAAGCTTTCTTT.

This rearrangement joins TRBV30 to TRBJ1-1; 10 bases line up with TRBD1. This CDR3 comprises 14 residues. V shed 0 bases and J 10 bases; nucleotides not matched to a gene: 8. In germline, CDR1 is GTSNPN, CDR2 SVGIG (reference sequence). CDR3 DNA: TGTGCCTGGAGTGTACAGGGACAGGGGATAGGAGCTTTCTTT. Translated, it gives CAWSVQGQGIGAFF.

J is TRBJ2-4 and V is TRBV7-2, with 12 bases identical to TRBD1. Germline CDR1 SGHTA, CDR2 FQGNSA. The trim removed 5 bases at V and 10 bases at J, leaving 18 bases unmatched. The CDR3 extends over 18 amino acids. CDR3 DNA: TGTGCCAGCAGCGCCCTTCACCTCCGGGACAGGGGGCAGAGGATTCAGTACTTC. Its translation: CASSALHLRDRGQRIQYF.

This chain connects TRBV11-2 to TRBJ2-3; TRBD1 agrees at 9 bases. The CDR3 spans 15 residues. CDR1 is SGHAT and CDR2 is FQNNGV in the germline V gene. Unmatched junction bases numbered 4, after V lost 3 bases and J lost 3 bases. CDR3 bases: TGTGCCAGCAGCTTGCACGGGACAGGGACAGATACGCAGTATTTT. Residues: CASSLHGTGTDTQYF.

The table lists this clone with a count of one. The chain carries TRBV14 and TRBJ2-5; 8 positions agree with TRBD1. There are 12 residues in the CDR3. Germline CDR1 SGHDN, CDR2 FVKESK. With 6 bases clipped from V and 6 bases from J, the junction kept 3 bases outside the gene matches. The CDR3 region has the DNA TGTGCCAGCAGACGGACAGGGAAGACCCAGTACTTC. This translates into CASRRTGKTQYF.

This chain uses TRBV5-4 with TRBJ1-3; no definite D call. V was clipped by 4 bases and J by 3 bases, with 8 bases between them. The CDR3 sequence is 13 residues long. Germline V lookup: CDR1 SGHNT, CDR2 YYREEE (reference sequence). The CDR3 here is CASSTYSGNTIYF. The CDR3 region has the DNA TGTGCCAGCAGCACCTACAGTGGAAACACCATATATTTT. Based on the CDR3 plus reference TRBV5-4 and TRBJ1-3, the full variable domain is ETGVTQSPTHLIKTRGQQVTLRCSSQSGHNTVSWYQQALGQGPQFIFQYYREEENGRGNFPPRFSGLQFPNYSSELNVNALELDDSALYLCASSTYSGNTIYFGEGSWLTVV.

The rearrangement links TRBV10-2 to TRBJ1-6, with a possible D match to TRBD1 (5 bases). Trimming removed 0 bases from V and 10 bases from J, with 10 bases in between. The CDR3 covers 14 residues. Germline CDR1 reads WSHSY; CDR2 reads SAAADI. The CDR3 sequence is CASSESRGRSPLHF. CDR3 coding DNA: TGCGCCAGCAGTGAGTCAAGGGGCCGGTCACCCCTCCACTTT.

The rearrangement links TRBV4-3 to TRBJ2-7; no reliable D call. CDR1 is LGHNA and CDR2 is YSLEER in the germline V gene. The germline V and J ends were trimmed by 1 base and 6 bases, with 19 bases remaining between them. The CDR3 is 16 residues long. CDR3 sequence: CASSQGVHYRDVEQYF. The CDR3 nucleotides are TGCGCCAGCAGCCAAGGGGTTCACTACCGAGACGTCGAGCAGTACTTC.

The chain recombines TRBV6-4 with TRBJ1-1, with D unclear. The V end was cut by 0 bases, the J end by 3 bases, with 11 bases between. This CDR3 is 15 amino acids long. Germline lookup yields CDR1 MRHNA and CDR2 SNTAGT. CDR3 sequence: CASSDSREVDTEAFF. The DNA for the CDR3 is TGTGCCAGCAGTGACTCGCGGGAGGTAGACACTGAAGCTTTCTTT.

V and J are TRBV5-1 and TRBJ2-3, with D hard to call. Trimming removed 0 bases from V and 0 bases from J, with 5 bases in between. CDR1 is SGHRS and CDR2 is YFSETQ in the germline V gene. The CDR3 is 14 amino acids. CDR3 loop: CASSLARSTDTQYF. The CDR3 DNA is TGCGCCAGCAGCTTGGCGAGGAGCACAGATACGCAGTATTTT.